The 20 T cell receptor beta chains below come from one sample, sequenced in a study of early T cells in non-severe SARS-CoV-2 infection. MiXCR, run by TCRdb on the 5' RACE reads, gives a single entry per CDR3 protein. Of some 60,000 distinct CDR3 sequences in the sample, approximately 12% are singletons; the top ten hold 2.5% to 3%. What was sequenced was whole blood. These TCRs come from an adult who was a healthcare worker with PCR-confirmed SARS-CoV-2 infection or an uninfected control (not recorded which).

V gene TRBV29-1 combines with J gene TRBJ2-1; D is undetermined. Trimming removed 3 bases at V and 0 bases at J, with 9 bases between. The CDR3 length is 14 residues. Germline loops: CDR1 SQVTM, CDR2 ANQGSEA. This CDR3 reads CSVDGTHSYNEQFF. The DNA of the CDR3 is TGCAGCGTTGATGGCACCCACTCCTACAATGAGCAGTTCTTC.

V is TRBV4-1 and J is TRBJ1-6; 8 bases agree with TRBD1. J was trimmed by 4 bases and V by 0 bases; bases with no gene match: 20. CDR1 is MGHRA and CDR2 is YSYEKL in the germline V gene. This CDR3 is 22 amino acids long. The CDR3 region is CASSQDRPDRVPRGAYNSPLHF. The CDR3 nucleotides are TGCGCCAGCAGCCAAGATAGGCCGGACAGGGTCCCCAGGGGGGCATATAATTCACCCCTCCACTTT.

The V call is TRBV20-1, the J call TRBJ1-2; D perhaps matches TRBD1 (6 bases). Germline CDR1 and CDR2: DFQATT and SNEGSKA (reference sequence). With 2 bases removed from V and 2 bases from J, the gap between germline ends came to 6 bases. The CDR3 has 12 amino acids. The CDR3 reads CSARTGNYGYTF. The DNA for the CDR3 is TGCAGTGCTAGAACAGGGAACTATGGCTACACCTTC.

This clonotype was counted between two and nine times. The V call is TRBV5-4, the J call TRBJ2-3; possibly TRBD2 for D (5 bases). The CDR3 length is 14 residues. V lost 1 base, J lost 2 bases, and 8 bases lay in between. Germline CDR1 reads SGHNT; CDR2 reads YYREEE (reference sequence). As DNA, the CDR3 is TGTGCCAGCAGCTTGCGACTACCCACAGATACGCAGTATTTT. It translates to CASSLRLPTDTQYF.

The chain combines TRBV6-5 with TRBJ1-2; perhaps TRBD1 as D (5 bases). The V end lost 3 bases, the J end lost 3 bases, and 8 bases lay between the germline ends. This CDR3 has 13 amino acids. Germline values: CDR1 MNHEY, CDR2 SVGAGI. The CDR3 loop reads CASSYGADYGYTF. The DNA of the CDR3 is TGTGCCAGCAGTTATGGGGCCGACTATGGCTACACCTTC.

The CDR3 DNA reads TGTGCCAGCAGAGATAGTGGAAAACTGTTTTTT. Amino acid sequence: CASRDSGKLFF. This chain connects TRBV28 to TRBJ1-4; D gene uncertain. The germline gives CDR1 MDHEN, CDR2 SYDVKM. The CDR3 has 11 amino acids. Trimming stripped 6 bases from V and 10 bases from J, with 9 bases between.

This clonotype was counted at least ten times. The J gene is TRBJ2-4, the V gene TRBV4-2; 7 nucleotides line up with TRBD2. CDR1 and CDR2 (germline): LGHNA, YNFKEQ. V lost 1 base to trimming and J lost 2 bases; unmatched junction nucleotides: 2. This CDR3 is built from 15 residues. Here the CDR3 reads CASSQGGGTKNIQYF. CDR3 nucleotide sequence: TGTGCCAGCAGCCAAGGGGGAGGGACCAAAAACATTCAGTACTTC.

This clonotype was seen ten or more times. This chain connects TRBV12-3 or TRBV12-4 to TRBJ1-2; D is unresolved. This CDR3 comprises 12 residues. With 3 bases removed from V and 8 bases from J, the gap between germline ends came to 10 bases. CDR3 amino acids: CASSFGDLGYTF. CDR3 DNA: TGTGCCAGCAGTTTCGGGGATCTGGGCTACACCTTC.

This clonotype was seen once. The V call is TRBV29-1, the J call TRBJ2-1; TRBD2 aligns across 8 bases. This CDR3 has 15 amino acids. CDR1 is SQVTM, CDR2 ANQGSEA, per germline. The V segment lost 1 base and the J segment 8 bases; nucleotides outside the gene matches: 10. The CDR3 DNA is TGCAGCGTTGAAGGGTCAGCGGGAGTAAGGGATGAGCAGTTCTTC. The encoded protein is CSVEGSAGVRDEQFF.

The chain combines TRBV29-1 with TRBJ2-1; 9 bases map to TRBD1. Germline CDR1 and CDR2: SQVTM and ANQGSEA. Trimming removed 8 bases from V and 7 bases from J; junction bases left unmatched: 12. This CDR3 has 14 amino acids. The DNA for the CDR3 is TGCAGCATGACAGGGGGTCAGATGGGGAATGAGCAGTTCTTC. This gives the protein CSMTGGQMGNEQFF.

This clonotype has at least ten counts. The CDR3 protein is CARFQGAGGYTF. In DNA form, the CDR3 reads TGTGCCCGTTTCCAGGGGGCAGGCGGCTACACCTTC. The gene calls are TRBV30 and TRBJ1-2; 8 bases line up with TRBD1. V was clipped by 8 bases and J by 8 bases; unmatched bases: 10. The CDR3 contains 12 residues. In germline, CDR1 is GTSNPN, CDR2 SVGIG (reference sequence).

Many counts were recorded for this clonotype. CDR3 sequence (DNA): TGTGCCAGCAGCTTAGAGGGGGCAGGGGGCAAGCAGTTCTTC. Its translation is CASSLEGAGGKQFF. The chain joins TRBV7-3 to TRBJ2-1, with 8 bases fitting TRBD1. J lost 11 bases, V lost 2 bases, and 8 bases had no gene match. This CDR3 is built from 14 residues. Germline lookup yields CDR1 SGHTA and CDR2 FQGTGA.

This clonotype was counted at least ten times. The rearrangement links TRBV2 to TRBJ1-1; D gene ambiguous. Germline V gene lookup returns CDR1 SNHLY and CDR2 FYNNEI. Trimming removed 4 bases from V and 6 bases from J, with 18 bases in between. The CDR3 contains 15 residues. CDR3 loop: CASSGVGRPSSEAFF. The CDR3 DNA reads TGTGCCAGCAGTGGGGTAGGGAGGCCCTCCTCTGAAGCTTTCTTT.

This clonotype came up a few times. The genes are TRBV5-1 and TRBJ1-1, with unresolved D. CDR3 length: 16 residues. Trimming stripped 2 bases from V and 1 base from J, with 15 bases between. Germline V gene data show CDR1 as SGHRS and CDR2 as YFSETQ. DNA for the CDR3: TGCGCCAGCAGCTTCCTACAAGGACGGAAGAACACTGAAGCTTTCTTT. This encodes CASSFLQGRKNTEAFF.

This clonotype came up a few times. This sequence joins TRBV12-3 or TRBV12-4 and TRBJ1-3, with D unclear. The CDR3 is 14 amino acids. V gave up 3 bases and J gave up 4 bases, with 10 bases separating them. CDR3 DNA: TGTGCCAGCAGTTTTAATCCTGGGGGAAACACCATATATTTT. Translating gives CASSFNPGGNTIYF.

This clonotype was recorded a few times. This chain joins TRBV20-1 and TRBJ1-1; 11 bases map to TRBD1. CDR1 and CDR2 (germline): DFQATT, SNEGSKA (reference sequence). Trimming took 3 bases from V and 4 from J; bases not matched to a gene: 7. The CDR3 length is 15 residues. For the CDR3, the DNA is TGCAGTGCTAGCCGGGACAGGGGGATTGGCACTGAAGCTTTCTTT. It is translated as CSASRDRGIGTEAFF.

V is TRBV28 and J is TRBJ2-7; no clear D gene. CDR1 and CDR2 from the germline V gene are MDHEN and SYDVKM. CDR3 length: 15 residues. V shed 5 bases and J shed 3 bases, with 17 bases lying between them. CDR3 sequence reads: CASSQPSLGSYEQYF. The CDR3 DNA reads TGTGCCAGCAGTCAACCCTCCCTGGGCAGCTACGAGCAGTACTTC.

Many counts were recorded for this clonotype. The chain links TRBV6-1 to TRBJ2-1; TRBD2 is a possible D gene (5 bases). This CDR3 spans 16 amino acids. Germline V gene sequence: CDR1 MNHNS, CDR2 SASEGT. Trimming cost V 4 bases and J 5 bases, with 18 bases left between them. In nucleotides, the CDR3 is TGTGCCAGCAGTGTGATTGCGGGCAGTCCAAACAATGAGCAGTTCTTC. It yields the protein CASSVIAGSPNNEQFF.

This clonotype showed up just a few times. The genes are TRBV5-5 and TRBJ2-7; D call uncertain. Germline V gives CDR1 SGHKS, CDR2 YYEKEE (reference sequence). This CDR3 region has 12 residues. Between the trimmed V and J ends, which lost 7 bases and 2 bases, there was a span of 10 bases. The CDR3 region has the DNA TGTGCCAGCTCTATGGTAGCCTACGAGCAGTACTTC. Protein: CASSMVAYEQYF.

This clonotype occurred many times. V gene TRBV6-1 combines with J gene TRBJ1-5, with D hard to call. Germline V lookup: CDR1 MNHNS, CDR2 SASEGT. The germline V and J ends were trimmed by 4 bases and 6 bases, with 10 bases remaining between them. The CDR3 spans 13 residues. CDR3 nucleotide sequence: TGTGCCAGCAGTGCGTCAAGGAGTCAGCCCCAGCATTTT. Translated: CASSASRSQPQHF.